This T cell receptor beta chain is drawn from a study of Ad26.COV2.S vaccination and SARS-CoV-2 variants. About the research overall: Ad26.COV2.S was injected intramuscularly once or twice, 56 days apart. The study, taken as a whole, reports: Responses of spike-specific T cells (both CD8+ and CD4+) reportedly showed substantial breadth after vaccination.

The treatment here: around 19 received Ad26.COV2.S at low or high dose, single or two shots; about 5 received placebo; per-sample allocation not given. The investigators took samples on day 63 after the first vaccine or placebo injection. A word on this clone: Its antigen is as yet unknown.

Libraries were prepared by immunoSEQ multiplex PCR; TCRdb keeps only in-frame clonotypes and omits some of them. The data show hundreds of thousands of clones, with less than 90% seen just once and roughly a tenth held by the top ten. This receptor was taken from a person between 18 and 60 years old who received the Ad26.COV2.S COVID-19 vaccine or a placebo. The sample here was peripheral blood, taken in a trial of Ad26.COV2.S vaccine versus placebo.

This CDR3 is CASSLFGGELFF. The DNA of the CDR3 is TGTGCCAGCAGCTTGTTCGGGGGGGAGCTGTTTTTT. The chain combines TRBV7-2 with TRBJ2-2, with D hard to call. The CDR3 length is 12 residues. The germline CDR1 and CDR2 sequences are SGHTA and FQGNSA. The V gene lost 3 bases and the J gene lost 8 bases, with 7 bases spanning the gap.